Presented here are 17 T cell receptor beta chains from one specimen sequenced in a study of control samples from healthy donors and cancer patients. The data were produced by immunoSEQ multiplex PCR, yet TCRdb's version contains in-frame clones alone and is incomplete. Its clone listing holds under 200,000 clones. The sample was blood. The receptors come from a young woman in good health.

The chain couples TRBV5-6 to TRBJ1-5, with D uncertain. V was shortened by 5 bases and J by 5 bases, with 8 bases between the two germline ends. The CDR3 totals 12 residues. The V gene's germline CDR1 is SGHDT and CDR2 YYEEEE. The chain's CDR3 is CASSSGDQPQHF. CDR3 DNA sequence: TGTGCCAGCAGTTCGGGCGATCAGCCCCAGCATTTT.

This chain connects TRBV5-1 to TRBJ1-4, with D perhaps matching TRBD1 (6 bases). V shed 2 bases and J shed 8 bases, with 13 bases lying between them. Germline CDR1 is SGHRS and CDR2 is YFSETQ. This CDR3 region has 14 residues. CDR3 DNA: TGCGCCAGCAGCTTTTCGGGGGCGAGCGAAAAACTGTTTTTT. It yields the protein CASSFSGASEKLFF.

The CDR3 nucleotides are TGTGCCAGCAGCTTTGGAACAGATACGCAGTATTTT. Translating gives CASSFGTDTQYF. This chain joins TRBV7-2 and TRBJ2-3; no definite D call. The germline V gene has CDR1 SGHTA and CDR2 FQGNSA. The CDR3 loop spans 12 amino acids. V lost 3 bases, J lost 3 bases, and 4 bases lay in between. Together with reference TRBV7-2 and TRBJ2-3, the CDR3 gives the full variable domain: GAGVSQSPSNKVTEKGKDVELRCDPISGHTALYWYRQSLGQGLEFLIYFQGNSAPDKSGLPSDRFSAERTGGSVSTLTIQRTQQEDSAVYLCASSFGTDTQYFGPGTRLTVL.

CDR3 residues: CASSHLDSLGNTIYF. The DNA for the CDR3 is TGTGCCAGCAGCCATCTGGACAGCCTTGGAAACACCATATATTTT. The chain links TRBV14 to TRBJ1-3, with D possibly being TRBD1 (6 bases). Trimming removed 3 bases from V and 3 bases from J, with 12 bases in between. The CDR3 extends over 15 amino acids. The germline gives CDR1 SGHDN, CDR2 FVKESK.

This chain connects TRBV6-5 to TRBJ1-2; TRBD1 might be the D (6 bases). V was cut by 0 bases and J by 5 bases, with 13 bases left in between. Looked up from germline, CDR1 is MNHEY and CDR2 is SVGAGI. The length of the CDR3 is 15 residues. CDR3 sequence (DNA): TGTGCCAGCAGTTACTCGACAGGTCAGGGGTATGGCTACACCTTC. Its translation is CASSYSTGQGYGYTF.

V gene TRBV10-3 combines with J gene TRBJ1-1; tentative D call: TRBD1 (6 bases). V lost 3 bases and J 2 bases, leaving 10 bases between the germline ends. Germline-derived CDR1 and CDR2 are ENHRY and SYGVKD. The CDR3 is 14 amino acids. This CDR3 reads CAISDSQGNTEAFF. The CDR3 DNA follows: TGTGCCATCAGTGACTCACAGGGAAACACTGAAGCTTTCTTT.

The chain is built from TRBV2 and TRBJ2-7; TRBD2 matches 10 bases. This CDR3 is 15 amino acids long. Germline lookup yields CDR1 SNHLY and CDR2 FYNNEI. Germline trimming cut 7 bases from V and 2 bases from J; bases unmatched to any gene: 8. CDR3 DNA: TGTGCCAGCAAAGTTAGCGGGGGGCCTGCCTACGAGCAGTACTTC. The encoded protein is CASKVSGGPAYEQYF.

CDR3 protein: CASRGGITSNTEAFF. The CDR3 nucleotides are TGTGCCAGCAGGGGAGGGATAACATCGAACACTGAAGCTTTCTTT. V and J are TRBV6-6 and TRBJ1-1; no clear D gene. The CDR3 consists of 15 residues. The germline V gene has CDR1 MNHNY and CDR2 SVGAGI (reference sequence). Trimming removed 6 bases at V and 1 base at J, with 15 bases between.

The chain links TRBV11-1 to TRBJ1-1, with D possibly TRBD1 on 5 matching bases. V was clipped by 1 base and J by 1 base, with 7 bases between them. This CDR3 comprises 14 residues. Germline V gene data show CDR1 as SGHAT and CDR2 as FQDESV (reference sequence). In DNA form, the CDR3 reads TGTGCCAGCAGCTTAGGACAGTGGAACACTGAAGCTTTCTTT. This gives the protein CASSLGQWNTEAFF.

The rearrangement joins TRBV6-6 to TRBJ1-2; D ambiguous. This CDR3 is 10 amino acids long. Germline-derived CDR1 and CDR2 are MNHNY and SVGAGI (reference sequence). V gave up 3 bases and J gave up 6 bases, with 2 bases separating them. This CDR3 reads CASSYDGYTF. CDR3 bases: TGTGCCAGCAGTTATGATGGCTACACCTTC.

This chain uses TRBV7-2 with TRBJ2-3, with TRBD2 matching over 11 bases. Germline CDR1 reads SGHTA; CDR2 reads FQGNSA. With 1 base clipped from V and 0 bases from J, the junction kept 6 bases outside the gene matches. CDR3 length: 18 amino acids. In DNA form, the CDR3 reads TGTGCCAGCAGCTTAGAGGCTAGCGGGGGGCCTAGCACAGATACGCAGTATTTT. Its protein is CASSLEASGGPSTDTQYF.

The chain joins TRBV3-1 (or the pseudogene TRBV3-2) to TRBJ1-4, with D possibly TRBD1 on 5 matching bases. V dropped 2 bases and J dropped 7 bases, with 14 bases sitting between them. Germline V gene data show CDR1 as LGHDT and CDR2 as YNNKEL (reference sequence). The CDR3 has 15 amino acids. This CDR3 is CASSQPRDGSEKLFF. The CDR3 coding sequence is TGTGCCAGCAGCCAACCACGGGACGGCTCTGAAAAACTGTTTTTT.

V and J are TRBV11-3 and TRBJ2-1; TRBD1 matches 7 bases. CDR3 length equals 14 residues. Trimming removed 4 bases from V and 7 bases from J; junction bases left unmatched: 7. From germline, CDR1 is SGHNT and CDR2 YENEEA. The CDR3 DNA reads TGTGCCAGCAGCTCCCCGACAGGGTCGAATGAGCAGTTCTTC. This gives the protein CASSSPTGSNEQFF.

V gene TRBV28 combines with J gene TRBJ2-1; 9 nucleotides match TRBD2. CDR1 and CDR2 from the germline V gene are MDHEN and SYDVKM. J gave up 9 bases and V 8 bases, and 11 bases lay outside the gene matches. This CDR3 region has 14 residues. In DNA form, the CDR3 reads TGTGCCAGCGGTGGCGGGGGGGCCCTGCTTGAGCAGTTCTTC. It translates to CASGGGGALLEQFF.

Written as DNA, the CDR3 is TGTGCCAGCAGGGATCCGGGCACTGAAGCTTTCTTT. Its translation is CASRDPGTEAFF. The gene calls are TRBV12-3 or TRBV12-4 and TRBJ1-1; D gene unclear. This CDR3 is 12 amino acids long. The ends were cut back, 6 bases at V and 4 bases at J, with 9 bases in the middle.

This chain connects TRBV5-5 to TRBJ2-2; D is undetermined. The CDR3 runs 12 residues. V lost 5 bases to trimming and J lost 5 bases, with 7 bases between them. The germline gives CDR1 SGHKS, CDR2 YYEKEE (reference sequence). CDR3 nucleotide sequence: TGTGCCAGCAGTTCATCAACCGGGGAGCTGTTTTTT. Its translation is CASSSSTGELFF.

The chain joins TRBV28 to TRBJ1-1; D is undetermined. Germline V gene lookup returns CDR1 MDHEN and CDR2 SYDVKM. The CDR3 totals 15 residues. V dropped 3 bases and J dropped 2 bases, with 13 bases sitting between them. CDR3 residues: CASSFRLGINTEAFF. DNA for the CDR3: TGTGCCAGCAGTTTTCGCCTAGGGATTAACACTGAAGCTTTCTTT.